This TCR beta chain was recovered during a study of T cell changes during pregnancy in multiple sclerosis. TCRdb keeps only in-frame clones here, not all; method: immunoSEQ multiplex PCR. The sample includes 50,000 to 65,000 clones, about 90% of them seen just once. This CDR3 comprises 16 residues. V was trimmed by 3 bases and J by 7 bases, leaving 18 bases between them. CDR1 is ENHRY, CDR2 SYGVKD, per germline. This receptor was taken from a female donor with multiple sclerosis, enrolled in a pregnancy study. The sample in question was CD4+ T cells from peripheral blood mononuclear cells, obtained in the first trimester of pregnancy. V and J are TRBV10-3 and TRBJ2-2; D might be TRBD2 (5 bases). The CDR3 bases are TGTGCCATCAGTGACACGGGCCGGGCCACTAGCGGGGAGCTGTTTTTT. Its protein is CAISDTGRATSGELFF.